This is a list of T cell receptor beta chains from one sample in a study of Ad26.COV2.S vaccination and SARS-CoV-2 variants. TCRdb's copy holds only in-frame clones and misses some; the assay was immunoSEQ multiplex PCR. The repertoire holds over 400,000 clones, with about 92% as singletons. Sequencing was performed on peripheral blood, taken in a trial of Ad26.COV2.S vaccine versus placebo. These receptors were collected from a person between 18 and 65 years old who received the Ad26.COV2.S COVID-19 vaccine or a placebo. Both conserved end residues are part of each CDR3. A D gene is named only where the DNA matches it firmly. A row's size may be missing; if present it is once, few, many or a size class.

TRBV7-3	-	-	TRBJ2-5	CASSPTGRQETQYF	TGTGCCAGCAGCCCAACAGGGAGGCAAGAGACCCAGTACTTC
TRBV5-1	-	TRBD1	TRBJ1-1	CASSFRQGSTEAFF	TGCGCCAGCAGCTTTCGACAGGGGTCCACTGAAGCTTTCTTT
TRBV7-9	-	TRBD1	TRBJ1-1	CASSMTGVGTEAFF	TGTGCCAGCAGCATGACAGGGGTCGGAACTGAAGCTTTCTTT
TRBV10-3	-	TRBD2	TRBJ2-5	CATQVREGLLGETQYF	TGTGCCACTCAGGTGCGGGAGGGCCTTTTAGGCGAGACCCAGTACTTC
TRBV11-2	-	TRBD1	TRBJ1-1	CASSSLEGAQNTEAFF	TGTGCCAGCAGCTCCCTTGAGGGGGCCCAGAACACTGAAGCTTTCTTT
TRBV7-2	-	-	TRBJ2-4	CASRLRPGADRLDIQYF	TGTGCCAGCCGACTTAGACCCGGGGCAGACAGGTTAGACATTCAGTACTTC
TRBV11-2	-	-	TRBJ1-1	CASSLGTVNTEAFF	TGTGCCAGCAGCTTAGGTACCGTGAACACTGAAGCTTTCTTT
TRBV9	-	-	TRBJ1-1	CASSVDGSTEAFF	TGTGCCAGCAGCGTAGACGGCAGCACTGAAGCTTTCTTT
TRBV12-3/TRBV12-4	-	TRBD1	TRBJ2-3	CASRLGGPDTQYF	TGTGCCAGCAGATTAGGGGGCCCAGATACGCAGTATTTT
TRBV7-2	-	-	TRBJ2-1	CASSLVLWGPESNEQFF	TGTGCCAGCAGCTTAGTTCTGTGGGGCCCCGAGAGTAATGAGCAGTTCTTC
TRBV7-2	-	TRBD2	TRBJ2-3	CASSFPVFAGGSDTQYF	TGTGCCAGCAGCTTCCCCGTCTTTGCGGGAGGGTCAGATACGCAGTATTTT
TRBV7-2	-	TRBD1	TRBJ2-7	CASSPGQGWEQYF	TGTGCCAGCAGCCCGGGACAGGGGTGGGAGCAGTACTTC
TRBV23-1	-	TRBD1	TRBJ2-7	CASSQHGTGKSYEQYF	TGCGCCAGCAGTCAACACGGGACAGGGAAATCCTACGAGCAGTACTTC
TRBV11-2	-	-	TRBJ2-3	CASSSNSRADTQYF	TGTGCCAGCAGCTCCAACTCCCGCGCAGATACGCAGTATTTT
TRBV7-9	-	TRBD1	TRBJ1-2	CASSPQGATNYGYTF	TGTGCCAGCAGCCCACAGGGGGCAACTAACTATGGCTACACCTTC
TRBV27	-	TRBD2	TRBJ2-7	CASSRGGQLTYEQYF	TGTGCCAGCAGTCGGGGGGGCCAACTAACCTACGAGCAGTACTTC
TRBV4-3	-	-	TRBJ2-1	CASSQEQAAYNEQFF	TGCGCCAGCAGCCAAGAGCAAGCCGCGTACAATGAGCAGTTCTTC
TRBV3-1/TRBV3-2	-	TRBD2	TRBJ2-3	CASSHRAGGPRGTDTQYF	TGTGCCAGCAGCCACCGGGCGGGAGGGCCACGGGGCACAGATACGCAGTATTTT
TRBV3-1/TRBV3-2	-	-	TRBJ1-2	CASSPPGGGARDNYGYTF	TGTGCCAGCAGCCCCCCGGGCGGGGGGGCAAGAGATAACTATGGCTACACCTTC
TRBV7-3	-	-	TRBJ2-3	CASSFGPTDTQYF	TGTGCCAGCAGCTTCGGACCCACAGATACGCAGTATTTT
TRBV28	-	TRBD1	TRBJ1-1	CASRPTGRWTEAFF	TGTGCCAGCAGGCCGACAGGGCGGTGGACTGAAGCTTTCTTT
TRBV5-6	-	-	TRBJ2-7	CASSGAGLSYEQYF	TGTGCCAGCAGCGGGGCAGGTCTATCCTACGAGCAGTACTTC
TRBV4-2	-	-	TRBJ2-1	CASSPNLALDEQFF	TGTGCCAGCAGCCCCAACCTAGCGTTGGATGAGCAGTTCTTC
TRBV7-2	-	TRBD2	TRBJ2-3	CASRIRAGGATDTQYF	TGTGCCAGCAGAATCAGGGCGGGAGGGGCCACAGATACGCAGTATTTT
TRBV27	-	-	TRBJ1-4	CASSSGPSNEKLFF	TGTGCCAGCAGTTCGGGACCGAGTAATGAAAAACTGTTTTTT
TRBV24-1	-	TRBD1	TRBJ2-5	CATRQTGEETQYF	TGTGCCACCAGGCAAACAGGGGAGGAGACCCAGTACTTC
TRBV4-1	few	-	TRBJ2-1	CASSQSPGDEQFF	TGCGCCAGCAGCCAATCCCCGGGGGATGAGCAGTTCTTC
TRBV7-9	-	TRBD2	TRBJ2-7	CASSSTGTNIDYEQYF	TGTGCCAGCAGCTCGACCGGGACTAACATAGACTACGAGCAGTACTTC
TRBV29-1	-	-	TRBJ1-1	CSVRDGNTEAFF	TGCAGCGTTAGGGACGGGAACACTGAAGCTTTCTTT
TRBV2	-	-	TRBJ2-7	CASSETGHFPDEQYF	TGTGCCAGCAGTGAAACGGGTCATTTCCCCGACGAGCAGTACTTC
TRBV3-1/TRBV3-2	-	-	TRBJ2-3	CASSQLQGGDTQYF	TGTGCCAGCAGCCAACTACAGGGGGGGGATACGCAGTATTTT
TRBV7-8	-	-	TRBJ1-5	CASSLGRNQPQHF	TGTGCCAGCAGCTTAGGGCGCAATCAGCCCCAGCATTTT
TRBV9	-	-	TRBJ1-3	CASSVDLSGNTIYF	TGTGCCAGCAGCGTAGACTTGTCCGGAAACACCATATATTTT
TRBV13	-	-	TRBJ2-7	CASSFAAQQGYEQYF	TGTGCCAGCAGCTTCGCCGCCCAGCAGGGATACGAGCAGTACTTC
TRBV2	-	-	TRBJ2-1	CASGLGYNEQFF	TGTGCCAGCGGGTTGGGGTACAATGAGCAGTTCTTC
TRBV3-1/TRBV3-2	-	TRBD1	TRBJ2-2	CASSQKRDRDTGELFF	TGTGCCAGCAGCCAAAAACGGGACAGGGACACCGGGGAGCTGTTTTTT
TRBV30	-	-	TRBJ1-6	CAWNDGGWSYNSPLHF	TGTGCCTGGAATGATGGGGGTTGGTCCTATAATTCACCCCTCCACTTT
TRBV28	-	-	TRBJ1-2	CASRSSEGLRYGYTF	TGTGCCAGCAGGTCCAGCGAAGGGCTGAGGTATGGCTACACCTTC
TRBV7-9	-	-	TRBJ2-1	CASREGNEQFF	TGTGCCAGCAGAGAGGGAAATGAGCAGTTCTTC
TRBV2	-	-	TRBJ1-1	CASSEGRGSGTEAFF	TGTGCCAGCAGTGAAGGAAGGGGGTCGGGCACTGAAGCTTTCTTT
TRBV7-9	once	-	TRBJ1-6	CASSPGVGHSPLHF	TGTGCCAGCAGCCCAGGCGTTGGTCATTCACCCCTCCACTTT